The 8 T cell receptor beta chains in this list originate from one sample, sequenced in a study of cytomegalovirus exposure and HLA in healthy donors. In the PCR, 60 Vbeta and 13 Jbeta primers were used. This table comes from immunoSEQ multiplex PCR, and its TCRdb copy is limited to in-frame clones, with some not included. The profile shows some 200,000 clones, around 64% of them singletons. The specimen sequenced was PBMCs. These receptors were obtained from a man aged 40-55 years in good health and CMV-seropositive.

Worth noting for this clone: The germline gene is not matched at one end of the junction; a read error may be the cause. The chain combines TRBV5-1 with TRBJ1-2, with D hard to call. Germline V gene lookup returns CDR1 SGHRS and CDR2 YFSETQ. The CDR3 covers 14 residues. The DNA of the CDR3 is TGTGCCAGCAGCTTGGGCCTTAGTTACTATGGCTACACCTTC. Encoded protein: CASSLGLSYYGYTF.

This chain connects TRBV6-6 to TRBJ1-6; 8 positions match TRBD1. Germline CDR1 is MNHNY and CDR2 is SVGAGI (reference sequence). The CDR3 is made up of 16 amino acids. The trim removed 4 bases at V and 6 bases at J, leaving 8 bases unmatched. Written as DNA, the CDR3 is TGTGCCAGCAGTTCGGACAGGGTAACTCGTAATTCACCCCTCCACTTT. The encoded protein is CASSSDRVTRNSPLHF.

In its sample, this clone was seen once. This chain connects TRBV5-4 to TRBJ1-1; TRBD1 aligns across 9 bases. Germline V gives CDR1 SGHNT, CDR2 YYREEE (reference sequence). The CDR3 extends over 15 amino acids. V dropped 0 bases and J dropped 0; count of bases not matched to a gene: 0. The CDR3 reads CASSLGTGVNTEAFF. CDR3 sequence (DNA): TGTGCCAGCAGCTTGGGGACAGGGGTGAACACTGAAGCTTTCTTT. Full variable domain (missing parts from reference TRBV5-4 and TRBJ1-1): ETGVTQSPTHLIKTRGQQVTLRCSSQSGHNTVSWYQQALGQGPQFIFQYYREEENGRGNFPPRFSGLQFPNYSSELNVNALELDDSALYLCASSLGTGVNTEAFFGQGTRLTVV.

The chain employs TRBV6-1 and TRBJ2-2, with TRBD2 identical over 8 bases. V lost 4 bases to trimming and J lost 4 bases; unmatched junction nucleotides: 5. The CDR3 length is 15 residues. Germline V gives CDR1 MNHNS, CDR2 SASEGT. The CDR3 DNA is TGTGCCAGCAGTGGCTCAGCGGGGGCCACCGGGGAGCTGTTTTTT. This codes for CASSGSAGATGELFF.

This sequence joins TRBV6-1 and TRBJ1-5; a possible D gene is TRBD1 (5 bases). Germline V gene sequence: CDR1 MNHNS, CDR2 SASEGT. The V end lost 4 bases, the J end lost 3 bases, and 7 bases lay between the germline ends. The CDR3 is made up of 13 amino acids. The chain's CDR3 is CASSARDNQPQHF. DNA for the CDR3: TGTGCCAGCAGTGCCAGGGACAATCAGCCCCAGCATTTT.

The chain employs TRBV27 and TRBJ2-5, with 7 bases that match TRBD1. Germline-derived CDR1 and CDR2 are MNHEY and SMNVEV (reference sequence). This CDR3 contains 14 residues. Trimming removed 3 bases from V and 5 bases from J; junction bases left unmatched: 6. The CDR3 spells CASSFSGQEETQYF. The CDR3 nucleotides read TGTGCCAGCAGTTTCTCAGGACAGGAGGAGACCCAGTACTTC.

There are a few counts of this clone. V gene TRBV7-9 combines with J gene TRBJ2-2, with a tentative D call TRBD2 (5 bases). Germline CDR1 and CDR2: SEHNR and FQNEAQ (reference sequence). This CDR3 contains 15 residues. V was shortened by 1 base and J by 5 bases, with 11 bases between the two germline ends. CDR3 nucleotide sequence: TGTGCCAGCAGCTTAGACCTAGCTGGAACCGGGGAGCTGTTTTTT. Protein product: CASSLDLAGTGELFF. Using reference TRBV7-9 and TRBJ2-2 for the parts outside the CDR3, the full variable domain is DTGVSQNPRHKITKRGQNVTFRCDPISEHNRLYWYRQTLGQGPEFLTYFQNEAQLEKSRLLSDRFSAERPKGSFSTLEIQRTEQGDSAMYLCASSLDLAGTGELFFGEGSRLTVL.

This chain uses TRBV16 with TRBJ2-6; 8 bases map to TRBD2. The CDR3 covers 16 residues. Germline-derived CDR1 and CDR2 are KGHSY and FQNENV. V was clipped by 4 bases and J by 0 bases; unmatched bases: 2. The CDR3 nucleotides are TGTGCCAGCAGCCGCGGGGGGTCCTCTGGGGCCAACGTCCTGACTTTC. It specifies CASSRGGSSGANVLTF. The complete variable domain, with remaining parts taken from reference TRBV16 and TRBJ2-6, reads GEEVAQTPKHLVRGEGQKAKLYCAPIKGHSYVFWYQQVLKNEFKFLISFQNENVFDETGMPKERFSAKCLPNSPCSLEIQATKLEDSAVYFCASSRGGSSGANVLTFGAGSRLTVL.